This TCR beta chain comes out of a study of neurological immune-mediated disorders. General study results and limits: The expanded clones of different subjects shared no CDR3 amino acid sequences (suggesting private repertoires in all groups).

The cDNA came from 5'RACE with 10-nucleotide random UMIs. Each sequencing run yielded over 160 million TCR-beta sequences from 15-18 subjects. TCRdb processed the 5' RACE reads anew with MiXCR; each CDR3 protein has one entry. The table includes about 88,000 distinct CDR3 sequences, 3.5% detected once. This clonotype was seen many times. Its antigen is undetermined. The CDR3 length is 15 residues. The J segment lost 5 bases and the V segment lost 3 bases, leaving 3 bases of the junction unmatched. The sample was PBMCs. The sequence derives from a woman under 30 with multiple sclerosis. The J gene is TRBJ2-3, the V gene TRBV12-3 or TRBV12-4; 12 bases are a match to TRBD2. CDR3: CASSFLAGGRDTQYF. In DNA form, the CDR3 reads TGTGCCAGCAGTTTTCTAGCGGGAGGGCGAGATACGCAGTATTTT.